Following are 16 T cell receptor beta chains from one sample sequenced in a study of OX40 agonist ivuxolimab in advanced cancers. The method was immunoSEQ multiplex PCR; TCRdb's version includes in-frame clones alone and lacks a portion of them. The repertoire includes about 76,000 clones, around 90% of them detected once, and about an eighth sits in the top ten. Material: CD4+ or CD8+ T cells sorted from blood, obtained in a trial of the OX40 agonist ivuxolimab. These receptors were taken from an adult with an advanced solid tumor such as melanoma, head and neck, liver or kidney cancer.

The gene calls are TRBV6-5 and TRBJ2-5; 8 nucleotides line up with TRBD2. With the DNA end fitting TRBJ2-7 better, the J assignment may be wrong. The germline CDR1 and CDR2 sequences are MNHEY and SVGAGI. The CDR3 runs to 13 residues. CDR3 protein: CASIKSGSYEQYF. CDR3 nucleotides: TGTGCCAGCATTAAAAGCGGGAGTTACGAGCAGTACTTC.

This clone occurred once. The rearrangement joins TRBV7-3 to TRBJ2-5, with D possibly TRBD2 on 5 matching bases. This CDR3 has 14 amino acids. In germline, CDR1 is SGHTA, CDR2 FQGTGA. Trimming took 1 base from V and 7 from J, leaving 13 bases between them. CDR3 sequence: CASSLMASSGTQYF. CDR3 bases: TGTGCCAGCAGCTTAATGGCTAGCAGTGGGACCCAGTACTTC. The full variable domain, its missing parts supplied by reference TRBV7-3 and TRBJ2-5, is GAGVSQTPSNKVTEKGKYVELRCDPISGHTALYWYRQSLGQGPEFLIYFQGTGAADDSGLPNDRFFAVRPEGSVSTLKIQRTERGDSAVYLCASSLMASSGTQYFGPGTRLLVL.

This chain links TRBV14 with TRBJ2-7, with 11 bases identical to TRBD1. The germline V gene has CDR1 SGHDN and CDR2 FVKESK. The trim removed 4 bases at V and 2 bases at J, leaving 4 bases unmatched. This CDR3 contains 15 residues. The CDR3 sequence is CASSLGQGVPYEQYF. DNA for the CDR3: TGTGCCAGCAGCCTGGGACAGGGGGTACCCTACGAGCAGTACTTC. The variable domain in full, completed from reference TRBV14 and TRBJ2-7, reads EAGVTQFPSHSVIEKGQTVTLRCDPISGHDNLYWYRRVMGKEIKFLLHFVKESKQDESGMPNNRFLAERTGGTYSTLKVQPAELEDSGVYFCASSLGQGVPYEQYFGPGTRLTVT.

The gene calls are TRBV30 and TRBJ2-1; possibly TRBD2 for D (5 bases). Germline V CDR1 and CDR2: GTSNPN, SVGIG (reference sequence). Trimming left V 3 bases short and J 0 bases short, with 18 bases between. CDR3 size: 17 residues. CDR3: CAWSPKRRTSSYNEQFF. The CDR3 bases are TGTGCCTGGAGCCCCAAGAGGCGAACTAGCTCCTACAATGAGCAGTTCTTC.

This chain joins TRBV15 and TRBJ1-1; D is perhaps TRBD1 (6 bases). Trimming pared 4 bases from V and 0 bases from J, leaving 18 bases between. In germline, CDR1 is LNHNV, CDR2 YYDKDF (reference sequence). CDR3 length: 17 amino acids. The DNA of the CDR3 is TGTGCCACCAGCACCTGGGGGCAGGGACACATGAACACTGAAGCTTTCTTT. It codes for CATSTWGQGHMNTEAFF.

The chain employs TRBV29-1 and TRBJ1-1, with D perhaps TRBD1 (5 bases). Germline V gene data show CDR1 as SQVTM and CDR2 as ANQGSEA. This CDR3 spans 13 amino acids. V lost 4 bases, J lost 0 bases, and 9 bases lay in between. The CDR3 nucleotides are TGCAGCGTTGCAGGGATCATGAACACTGAAGCTTTCTTT. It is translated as CSVAGIMNTEAFF.

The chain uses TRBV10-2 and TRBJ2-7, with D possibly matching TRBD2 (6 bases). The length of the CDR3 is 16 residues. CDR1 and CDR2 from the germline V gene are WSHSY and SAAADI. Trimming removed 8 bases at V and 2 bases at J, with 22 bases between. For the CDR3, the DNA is TGCGCCAGCTGGGCCGGGACTCCGCCTAGCCCCTACGAGCAGTACTTC. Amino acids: CASWAGTPPSPYEQYF.

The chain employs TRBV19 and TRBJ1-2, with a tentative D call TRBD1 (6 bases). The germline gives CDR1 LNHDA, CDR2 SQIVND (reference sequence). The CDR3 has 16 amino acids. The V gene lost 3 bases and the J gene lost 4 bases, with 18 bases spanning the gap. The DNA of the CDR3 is TGTGCCAGTAGTATCCCGGGGGCAGGGCCCCTCTATGGCTACACCTTC. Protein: CASSIPGAGPLYGYTF. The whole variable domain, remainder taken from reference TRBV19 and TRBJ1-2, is DGGITQSPKYLFRKEGQNVTLSCEQNLNHDAMYWYRQDPGQGLRLIYYSQIVNDFQKGDIAEGYSVSREKKESFPLTVTSAQKNPTAFYLCASSIPGAGPLYGYTFGSGTRLTVV.

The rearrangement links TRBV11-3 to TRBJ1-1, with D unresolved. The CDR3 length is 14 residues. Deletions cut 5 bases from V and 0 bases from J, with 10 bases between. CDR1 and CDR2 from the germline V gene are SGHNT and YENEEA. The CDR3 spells CASSPRTVNTEAFF. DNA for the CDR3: TGTGCCAGCAGCCCAAGGACGGTGAACACTGAAGCTTTCTTT.

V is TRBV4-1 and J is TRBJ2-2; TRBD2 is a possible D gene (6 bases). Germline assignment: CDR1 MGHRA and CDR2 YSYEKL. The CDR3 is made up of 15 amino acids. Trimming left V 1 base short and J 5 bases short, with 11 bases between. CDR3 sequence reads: CASSQGEELTGELFF. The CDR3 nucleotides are TGCGCCAGCAGCCAAGGGGAGGAGTTGACCGGGGAGCTGTTTTTT.

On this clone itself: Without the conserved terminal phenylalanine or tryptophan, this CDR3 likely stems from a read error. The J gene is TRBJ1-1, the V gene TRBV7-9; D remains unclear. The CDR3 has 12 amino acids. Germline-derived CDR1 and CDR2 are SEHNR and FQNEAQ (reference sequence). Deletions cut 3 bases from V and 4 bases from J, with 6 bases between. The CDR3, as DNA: TGTGCCAGCAGCTTTCGTTCCACTGAAGCTTTCCTT. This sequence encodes CASSFRSTEAFL.

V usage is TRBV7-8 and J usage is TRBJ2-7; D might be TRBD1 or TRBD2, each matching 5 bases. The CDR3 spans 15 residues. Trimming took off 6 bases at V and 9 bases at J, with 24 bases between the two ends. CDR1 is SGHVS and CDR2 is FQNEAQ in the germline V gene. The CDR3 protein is CASSPYEGRPTGQYF. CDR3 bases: TGTGCCAGCAGTCCCTACGAGGGACGGCCGACCGGGCAGTACTTC.

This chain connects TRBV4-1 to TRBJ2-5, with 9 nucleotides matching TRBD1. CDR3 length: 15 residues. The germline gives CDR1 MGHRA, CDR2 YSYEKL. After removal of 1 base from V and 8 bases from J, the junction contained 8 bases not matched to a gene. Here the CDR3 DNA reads TGCGCCAGCAGCCAAGTATCTGGACAGGGGATCACCCAGTACTTC. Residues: CASSQVSGQGITQYF.

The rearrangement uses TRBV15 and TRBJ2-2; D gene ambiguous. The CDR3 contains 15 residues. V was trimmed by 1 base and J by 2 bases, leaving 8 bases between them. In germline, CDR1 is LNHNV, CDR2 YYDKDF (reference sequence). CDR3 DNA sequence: TGTGCCACCAGCAGAGGTGGCCTCAACACCGGGGAGCTGTTTTTT. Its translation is CATSRGGLNTGELFF.

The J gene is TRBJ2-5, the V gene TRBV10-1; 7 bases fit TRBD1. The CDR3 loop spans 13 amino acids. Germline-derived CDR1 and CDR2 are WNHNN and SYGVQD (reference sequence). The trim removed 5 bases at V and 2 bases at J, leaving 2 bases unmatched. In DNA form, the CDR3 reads TGCGCCAGCAGTCGGGACAGACAAGAGACCCAGTACTTC. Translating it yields CASSRDRQETQYF.

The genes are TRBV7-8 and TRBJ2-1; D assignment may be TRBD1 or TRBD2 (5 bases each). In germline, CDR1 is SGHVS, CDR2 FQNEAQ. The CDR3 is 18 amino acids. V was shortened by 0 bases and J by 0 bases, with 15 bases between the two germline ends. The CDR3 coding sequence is TGTGCCAGCAGCTTAGCGCTTTTGGGGGAGAGCTCCTACAATGAGCAGTTCTTC. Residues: CASSLALLGESSYNEQFF.